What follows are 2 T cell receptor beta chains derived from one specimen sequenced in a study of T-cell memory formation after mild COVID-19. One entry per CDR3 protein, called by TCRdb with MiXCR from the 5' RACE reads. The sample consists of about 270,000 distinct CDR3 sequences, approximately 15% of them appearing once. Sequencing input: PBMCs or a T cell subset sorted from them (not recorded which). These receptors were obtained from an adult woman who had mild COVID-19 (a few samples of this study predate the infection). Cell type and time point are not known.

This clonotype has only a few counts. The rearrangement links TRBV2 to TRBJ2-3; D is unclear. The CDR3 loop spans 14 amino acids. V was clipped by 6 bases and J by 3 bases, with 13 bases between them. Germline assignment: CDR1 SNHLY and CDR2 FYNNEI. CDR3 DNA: TGTGCCAGCAGACGCACCGATGTTACAGATACGCAGTATTTT. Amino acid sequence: CASRRTDVTDTQYF.

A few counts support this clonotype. The CDR3 coding sequence is TGTGCCAGCAGTTACGGGCGGGCGCAAACTGAAGCTTTCTTT. This sequence encodes CASSYGRAQTEAFF. V and J are TRBV6-5 and TRBJ1-1; D call uncertain. The CDR3 is 14 residues long. Germline assignment: CDR1 MNHEY and CDR2 SVGAGI. With 2 bases removed from V and 5 bases from J, the gap between germline ends came to 12 bases.